Following are 29 T cell receptor beta chains from one sample sequenced in a study of T cell repertoires in cytomegalovirus infection. From the reads, TCRdb called clonotypes with MiXCR, one entry per CDR3 protein. This sample carries more than 400,000 distinct CDR3 sequences, roughly 29% of them seen once, and the ten largest clones take 13%. Specimen: PBMCs. The receptors come from a human donor in good health (CMV status not recorded). Some clones in this sample may be carry-over from other donors' samples.

This clonotype has just a few counts. The J gene is TRBJ1-2, the V gene TRBV7-9; D remains ambiguous. The CDR3 has 14 residues. Looked up from germline, CDR1 is SEHNR and CDR2 is FQNEAQ (reference sequence). Between the trimmed V and J ends, which lost 5 bases and 8 bases, there was a span of 18 bases. This chain's CDR3 is CASSPQGPSLGYTF. The CDR3 DNA reads as TGTGCCAGCAGCCCCCAAGGACCAAGCCTAGGCTACACCTTC. The full variable domain, with the rest looked up from reference TRBV7-9 and TRBJ1-2, is DTGVSQNPRHKITKRGQNVTFRCDPISEHNRLYWYRQTLGQGPEFLTYFQNEAQLEKSRLLSDRFSAERPKGSFSTLEIQRTEQGDSAMYLCASSPQGPSLGYTFGSGTRLTVV.

V is TRBV18 and J is TRBJ1-6; a weak D match, TRBD1 (5 bases). This CDR3 is built from 14 residues. Germline V gives CDR1 KGHSH, CDR2 LQKENI. V was clipped by 2 bases and J by 5 bases, with 7 bases between them. DNA of the CDR3: TGTGCCAGCTCACCAACCAGGGATAATTCACCCCTCCACTTT. As protein: CASSPTRDNSPLHF.

In its sample, this clonotype was seen a few times. The chain employs TRBV7-9 and TRBJ2-3; D might be TRBD2 (6 bases). The CDR3 runs to 16 residues. CDR1 and CDR2 (germline): SEHNR, FQNEAQ (reference sequence). V was shortened by 3 bases and J by 0 bases, with 13 bases between the two germline ends. The CDR3 DNA reads as TGTGCCAGCAGCTTTTCGGGAGTTCTTAGCACAGATACGCAGTATTTT. It encodes CASSFSGVLSTDTQYF.

The rearrangement links TRBV6-5 to TRBJ2-5; no clear D gene. The germline CDR1 and CDR2 sequences are MNHEY and SVGAGI. The CDR3 consists of 13 residues. V was shortened by 1 base and J by 6 bases, with 9 bases between the two germline ends. CDR3 sequence reads: CASSYLDGKTQYF. For the CDR3, the DNA is TGTGCCAGCAGTTACTTGGATGGGAAGACCCAGTACTTC.

The chain is built from TRBV29-1 and TRBJ1-1; D uncertain. Germline CDR1 is SQVTM and CDR2 is ANQGSEA. Trimming removed 3 bases from V and 1 base from J, with 9 bases in between. CDR3 length: 13 amino acids. The CDR3 here is CSVERLPNTEAFF. CDR3 nucleotides: TGCAGCGTTGAGAGGCTACCGAACACTGAAGCTTTCTTT.

This clonotype was found a few times. The genes are TRBV4-1 and TRBJ1-6; no reliable D call. CDR1 and CDR2 (germline): MGHRA, YSYEKL. Trimming took off 4 bases at V and 8 bases at J, with 15 bases between the two ends. The CDR3 runs 15 residues. For the CDR3, the DNA is TGCGCCAGCAGCCTGCAATTGCGGGGTGATTCACCCCTCCACTTT. This codes for CASSLQLRGDSPLHF.

The chain carries TRBV19 and TRBJ1-1; 11 bases are a match to TRBD1. Looked up from germline, CDR1 is LNHDA and CDR2 is SQIVND (reference sequence). This CDR3 spans 16 amino acids. V shed 6 bases and J 2 bases; nucleotides not matched to a gene: 8. CDR3 in DNA: TGTGCCAGTAGCGGACAGGGGGCCAACCCTAACACTGAAGCTTTCTTT. Its translation is CASSGQGANPNTEAFF.

This clonotype has ten or more counts. V gene TRBV7-6 combines with J gene TRBJ2-1; 9 bases are shared with TRBD2. V was pared by 5 bases and J by 0 bases, with 11 bases of the junction left unmatched. The length of the CDR3 is 18 residues. Germline CDR1 and CDR2: SGHVS and FNYEAQ. This CDR3 reads CASSPIGGSGSSYNEQFF. The CDR3 DNA is TGTGCCAGCAGCCCCATAGGGGGTAGCGGGAGCTCCTACAATGAGCAGTTCTTC.

This clonotype was observed many times. This chain links TRBV7-2 with TRBJ1-5; weak D call: TRBD1 (5 bases). V shed 2 bases and J shed 0 bases, with 11 bases lying between them. The CDR3 is 16 residues long. Germline-derived CDR1 and CDR2 are SGHTA and FQGNSA. As DNA, the CDR3 is TGTGCCAGCAGCTTACAGGGAATCCATAGCAATCAGCCCCAGCATTTT. Its protein is CASSLQGIHSNQPQHF.

This clonotype was picked up many times. The chain joins TRBV4-3 to TRBJ2-1; a weak D match, TRBD2 (5 bases). CDR3 length: 18 residues. Germline V lookup: CDR1 LGHNA, CDR2 YSLEER. Trimming took 0 bases from V and 2 from J, leaving 17 bases between them. This CDR3 is CASSQEAPGSGPYNEQFF. Written as DNA, the CDR3 is TGCGCCAGCAGCCAAGAAGCTCCGGGGAGCGGACCCTACAATGAGCAGTTCTTC.

This clonotype was recorded at least ten times. J is TRBJ2-7 and V is TRBV7-9, with a tentative D call TRBD1 (5 bases). From germline, CDR1 is SEHNR and CDR2 FQNEAQ (reference sequence). The CDR3 loop spans 12 amino acids. Trimming cost V 5 bases and J 4 bases, with 9 bases left between them. The CDR3: CASSQTGYEQYV. The CDR3 DNA is TGTGCCAGCAGCCAAACAGGTTACGAGCAGTACGTC.

The genes are TRBV6-2 or TRBV6-3 and TRBJ2-7; TRBD2 aligns across 7 bases. Looked up from germline, CDR1 is MNHEY and CDR2 is SVGEGT. The V segment lost 0 bases and the J segment 3 bases; nucleotides outside the gene matches: 5. This CDR3 contains 15 residues. CDR3 bases: TGTGCCAGCAGTTACTCGAGGGCTAGCGGCTACGAGCAGTACTTC. It encodes CASSYSRASGYEQYF.

This chain uses TRBV7-6 with TRBJ1-1; D unclear. CDR1 and CDR2 (germline): SGHVS, FNYEAQ. Trimming left V 5 bases short and J 2 bases short, with 15 bases between. This CDR3 is 15 amino acids long. The CDR3 protein is CASSTDGVPNTEAFF. CDR3 nucleotide sequence: TGTGCCAGCAGCACAGATGGGGTTCCTAACACTGAAGCTTTCTTT.

This clonotype came up a few times. The rearrangement uses TRBV29-1 and TRBJ2-6, with no clear D. The CDR3 has 16 amino acids. CDR1 is SQVTM, CDR2 ANQGSEA, per germline. V was clipped by 4 bases and J by 0 bases, with 13 bases between them. Here the CDR3 reads CSVGGGESSGANVLTF. In DNA, the CDR3 is TGCAGCGTTGGTGGTGGCGAATCCTCTGGGGCCAACGTCCTGACTTTC. The complete variable domain, with remaining parts taken from reference TRBV29-1 and TRBJ2-6, reads SAVISQKPSRDICQRGTSLTIQCQVDSQVTMMFWYRQQPGQSLTLIATANQGSEATYESGFVIDKFPISRPNLTFSTLTVSNMSPEDSSIYLCSVGGGESSGANVLTFGAGSRLTVL.

This clonotype came up a few times. The CDR3 protein is CASSSPGQGYSGNTIYF. The CDR3 region has the DNA TGTGCCAGCAGTTCTCCGGGACAGGGGTACTCTGGAAACACCATATATTTT. The chain employs TRBV6-5 and TRBJ1-3; 10 nucleotides match TRBD1. The germline V gene has CDR1 MNHEY and CDR2 SVGAGI. The CDR3 contains 17 residues. The V gene end was trimmed by 4 bases and the J gene end by 0 bases; junction bases not matched to a gene: 6.

This sequence joins TRBV10-3 and TRBJ2-7; D is possibly TRBD1 (6 bases). Germline CDR1 and CDR2: ENHRY and SYGVKD. The CDR3 covers 14 residues. V was clipped by 6 bases and J by 3 bases, with 15 bases between them. The CDR3 DNA sequence: TGTGCCATCAGAGACCCGGGACACAACTACGAGCAGTACTTC. It specifies CAIRDPGHNYEQYF.

This clonotype was seen a handful of times. The chain uses TRBV2 and TRBJ2-3; TRBD2 matches at 13 bases. The CDR3 has 15 amino acids. V trimming: 7 bases; J trimming: 5 bases; junction bases outside the gene matches: 6. Germline-derived CDR1 and CDR2 are SNHLY and FYNNEI. As DNA, the CDR3 is TGTGCCAGCAAGAGGGGACTAGCGGGAAGAGATACGCAGTATTTT. Protein sequence: CASKRGLAGRDTQYF.

The table lists this clonotype with a few counts. This chain joins TRBV28 and TRBJ1-1, with unresolved D. In germline, CDR1 is MDHEN, CDR2 SYDVKM. The CDR3 loop spans 13 amino acids. V lost 7 bases to trimming and J lost 0 bases, with 9 bases between them. CDR3 DNA: TGTGCCAGCACGGTTGGTATGAACACTGAAGCTTTCTTT. Translation gives CASTVGMNTEAFF.

This clonotype occurred many times. The gene calls are TRBV7-8 and TRBJ1-2, with D possibly being TRBD1 (6 bases). Germline CDR1 is SGHVS and CDR2 is FQNEAQ. The CDR3 sequence is 14 residues long. V was clipped by 3 bases and J by 7 bases, with 15 bases between them. The DNA of the CDR3 is TGTGCCAGCAGCTTGCTCACTTACAGGGCTGGCTACACCTTC. The encoded protein is CASSLLTYRAGYTF.

The chain carries TRBV6-8 and TRBJ2-1; the D gene is possibly TRBD2 (6 bases). V shed 2 bases and J shed 7 bases, with 9 bases lying between them. There are 13 residues in the CDR3. From germline, CDR1 is MNHGY and CDR2 SAAAGT. The CDR3 DNA follows: TGTGCCAGCAGTTACGGGCGGGGTAATGAGCAGTTCTTC. Translating gives CASSYGRGNEQFF.

In its sample, this clonotype was seen a few times. The rearrangement uses TRBV19 and TRBJ2-7, with 8 bases lining up with TRBD1. This CDR3 is 14 amino acids long. Germline lookup yields CDR1 LNHDA and CDR2 SQIVND (reference sequence). Trimming took 8 bases from V and 0 from J; bases not matched to a gene: 6. The CDR3, as DNA: TGTGCCAGTGGGACCGGGACAGGCTCCTACGAGCAGTACTTC. This encodes CASGTGTGSYEQYF. The full variable domain, rest sourced from reference TRBV19 and TRBJ2-7, is DGGITQSPKYLFRKEGQNVTLSCEQNLNHDAMYWYRQDPGQGLRLIYYSQIVNDFQKGDIAEGYSVSREKKESFPLTVTSAQKNPTAFYLCASGTGTGSYEQYFGPGTRLTVT.

CDR3 bases: TGTGCCAGCAGCTCCGCTGGGCAGGGTTACAATGAGCAGTTCTTC. It codes for CASSSAGQGYNEQFF. The chain joins TRBV12-3 or TRBV12-4 to TRBJ2-1, with TRBD1 as a possible D gene (5 bases). V lost 6 bases, J lost 4 bases, and 16 bases lay in between. The CDR3 is 15 amino acids.

This chain connects TRBV12-3 or TRBV12-4 to TRBJ2-2; maybe TRBD1 (6 bases). V was cut by 6 bases and J by 1 base, with 15 bases left in between. The CDR3 totals 16 residues. The CDR3 DNA sequence: TGTGCCAGCAGCCCGCCTCGGGGACAGAACACCGGGGAGCTGTTTTTT. This gives the protein CASSPPRGQNTGELFF.

The V gene is TRBV10-3, the J gene TRBJ1-2; weak D call: TRBD1 (5 bases). Germline CDR1 reads ENHRY; CDR2 reads SYGVKD. The CDR3 sequence is 14 residues long. V was trimmed by 6 bases and J by 2 bases, leaving 13 bases between them. CDR3: CAIRKGTENYGYTF. In nucleotides, the CDR3 is TGTGCCATCAGAAAAGGGACTGAGAACTATGGCTACACCTTC.

The chain carries TRBV25-1 and TRBJ1-1; no clear D gene. Germline V CDR1 and CDR2: MGHDK, SYGVNS. The CDR3 has 16 amino acids. V was cut by 3 bases and J by 0 bases, with 14 bases left in between. The CDR3 loop reads CASSEDAGYMNTEAFF. Written as DNA, the CDR3 is TGTGCCAGCAGTGAGGATGCGGGGTACATGAACACTGAAGCTTTCTTT. The full variable domain, rest sourced from reference TRBV25-1 and TRBJ1-1, is EADIYQTPRYLVIGTGKKITLECSQTMGHDKMYWYQQDPGMELHLIHYSYGVNSTEKGDLSSESTVSRIRTEHFPLTLESARPSHTSQYLCASSEDAGYMNTEAFFGQGTRLTVV.

This clonotype showed up just a few times. The V call is TRBV20-1, the J call TRBJ1-1; 9 bases are a match to TRBD1. There are 18 residues in the CDR3. Unmatched junction bases numbered 20, after V lost 6 bases and J lost 3 bases. The V gene's germline CDR1 is DFQATT and CDR2 SNEGSKA (reference sequence). CDR3 in amino acids: CSATNPVQGASLHTEAFF. The CDR3 DNA follows: TGCAGTGCGACGAACCCTGTACAGGGGGCATCGCTTCACACTGAAGCTTTCTTT.

The sample holds many counts of this clonotype. The DNA of the CDR3 is TGTGCCAGCAGCGTGACAGGGCGCTATGGCTACACCTTC. It translates to CASSVTGRYGYTF. The chain links TRBV7-3 to TRBJ1-2; TRBD1 aligns across 7 bases. The CDR3 has 13 residues. Unmatched junction bases numbered 4, after V lost 5 bases and J lost 4 bases. Germline loops: CDR1 SGHTA, CDR2 FQGTGA. Supplemented by reference TRBV7-3 and TRBJ1-2, the full variable domain reads GAGVSQTPSNKVTEKGKYVELRCDPISGHTALYWYRQSLGQGPEFLIYFQGTGAADDSGLPNDRFFAVRPEGSVSTLKIQRTERGDSAVYLCASSVTGRYGYTFGSGTRLTVV.

J is TRBJ1-1 and V is TRBV4-3; D ambiguous. Trimming took off 8 bases at V and 2 bases at J, with 18 bases between the two ends. Germline CDR1 is LGHNA and CDR2 is YSLEER. The CDR3 loop spans 15 amino acids. CDR3 coding DNA: TGCGCCAGCCAATTAAGGGCAGGCGGCAACACTGAAGCTTTCTTT. Translation gives CASQLRAGGNTEAFF.

The genes are TRBV6-6 and TRBJ2-1, with 7 nucleotides matching TRBD2. Germline CDR1 MNHNY, CDR2 SVGAGI (reference sequence). The CDR3 has 17 amino acids. The junction had 12 bases not matched to a gene; V was cut back by 2 bases and J by 5 bases. CDR3 nucleotide sequence: TGTGCCAGCAGTTACGGGAGAGGGAGGGCCACCGACAATGAGCAGTTCTTC. This translates into CASSYGRGRATDNEQFF.